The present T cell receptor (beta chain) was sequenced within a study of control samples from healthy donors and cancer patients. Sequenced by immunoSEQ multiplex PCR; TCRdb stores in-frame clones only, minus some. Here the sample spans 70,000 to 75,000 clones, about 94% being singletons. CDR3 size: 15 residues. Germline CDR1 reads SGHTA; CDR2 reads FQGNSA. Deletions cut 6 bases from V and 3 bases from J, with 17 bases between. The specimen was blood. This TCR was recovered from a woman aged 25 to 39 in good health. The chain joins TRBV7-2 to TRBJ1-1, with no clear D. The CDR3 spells CASSSGQLSYTEAFF. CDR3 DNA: TGTGCCAGCAGTTCCGGGCAATTGTCCTACACTGAAGCTTTCTTT.